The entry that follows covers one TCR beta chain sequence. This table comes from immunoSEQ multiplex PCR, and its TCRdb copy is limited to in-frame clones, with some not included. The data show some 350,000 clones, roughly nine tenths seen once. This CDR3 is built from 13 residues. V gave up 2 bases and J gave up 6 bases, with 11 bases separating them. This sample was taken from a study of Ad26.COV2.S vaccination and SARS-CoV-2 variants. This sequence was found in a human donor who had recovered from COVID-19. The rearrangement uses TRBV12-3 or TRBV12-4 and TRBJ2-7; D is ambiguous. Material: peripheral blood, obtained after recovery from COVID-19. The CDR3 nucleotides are TGTGCCAGCAGTTTACTGAGGCGCCCCGAGCAGTACTTC. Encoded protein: CASSLLRRPEQYF.